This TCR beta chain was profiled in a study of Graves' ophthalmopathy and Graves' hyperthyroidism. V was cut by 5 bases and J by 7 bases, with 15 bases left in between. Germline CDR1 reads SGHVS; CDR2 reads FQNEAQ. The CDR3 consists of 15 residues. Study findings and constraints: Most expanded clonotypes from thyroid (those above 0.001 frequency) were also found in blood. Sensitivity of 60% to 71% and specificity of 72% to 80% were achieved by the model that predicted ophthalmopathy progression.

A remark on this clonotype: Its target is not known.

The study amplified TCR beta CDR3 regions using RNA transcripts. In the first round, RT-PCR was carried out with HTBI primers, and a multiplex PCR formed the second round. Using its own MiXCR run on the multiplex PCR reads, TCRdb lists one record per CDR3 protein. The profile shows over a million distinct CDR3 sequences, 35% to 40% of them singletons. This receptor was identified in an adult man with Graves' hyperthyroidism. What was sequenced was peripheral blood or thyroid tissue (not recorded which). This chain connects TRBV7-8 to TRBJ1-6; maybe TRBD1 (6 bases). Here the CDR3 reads CASSQVGQRNSPLHF. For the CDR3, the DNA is TGTGCCAGCAGCCAAGTTGGACAGAGGAATTCACCCCTCCACTTT.